This T cell receptor (beta chain) comes out of a study of blood T cells in healthy people across ages. Findings and limits, study-wide: The fall in TCR beta diversity per million T cells was roughly linear with age. Relative to aged donors, long-lived donors carried more naive CD4+ cells and displayed higher diversity.

Germline V lookup: CDR1 MNHNS, CDR2 SASEGT. CDR3 length: 13 amino acids. Through a sample-barcoded 5' primer and a J-beta primer mix, a second PCR was run for about 6 to 11 cycles. Template switching added a 12-random-nucleotide identifier to every cDNA molecule. One entry per CDR3 protein, called by TCRdb with MiXCR from the 5' RACE reads. This repertoire shows 790,000 or so distinct CDR3 sequences, about half found once; its top ten account for roughly 18%. This clonotype was picked up a small number of times. Antigen specificity is unknown. This clonotype originated in an elderly man in good health. Sequenced material: blood. The V and J genes are TRBV6-1 and TRBJ2-4; TRBD2 agrees at 9 bases. The DNA matches TRBJ2-7 better at its end, which makes the J call doubtful. The CDR3 is CASSGTSEREQYF. The DNA for the CDR3 is TGTGCCAGCAGTGGGACTAGCGAGCGCGAGCAGTACTTC.